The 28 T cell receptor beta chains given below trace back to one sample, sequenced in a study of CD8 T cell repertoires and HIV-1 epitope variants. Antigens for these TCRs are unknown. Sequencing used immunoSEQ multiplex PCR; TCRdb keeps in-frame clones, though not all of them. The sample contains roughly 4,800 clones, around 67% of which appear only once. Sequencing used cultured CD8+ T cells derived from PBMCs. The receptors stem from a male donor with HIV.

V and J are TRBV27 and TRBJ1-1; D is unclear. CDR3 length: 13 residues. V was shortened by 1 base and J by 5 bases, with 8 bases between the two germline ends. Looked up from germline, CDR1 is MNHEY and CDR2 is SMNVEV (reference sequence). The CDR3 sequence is CASSLLPGTEAFF. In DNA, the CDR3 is TGTGCCAGCAGTTTATTACCGGGAACTGAAGCTTTCTTT.

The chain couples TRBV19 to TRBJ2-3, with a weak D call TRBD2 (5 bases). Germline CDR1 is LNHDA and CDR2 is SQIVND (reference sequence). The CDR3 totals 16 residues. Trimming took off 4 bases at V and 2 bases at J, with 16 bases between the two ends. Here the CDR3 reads CASSTSGAPPTDTQYF. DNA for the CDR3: TGTGCCAGTAGTACCAGCGGAGCACCCCCCACAGATACGCAGTATTTT.

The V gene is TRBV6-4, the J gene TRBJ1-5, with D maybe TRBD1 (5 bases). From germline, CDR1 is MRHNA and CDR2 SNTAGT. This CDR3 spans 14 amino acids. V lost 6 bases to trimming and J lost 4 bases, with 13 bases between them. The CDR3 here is CASRSVQENQPQHF. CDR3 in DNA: TGTGCCAGCAGATCCGTACAGGAAAATCAGCCCCAGCATTTT.

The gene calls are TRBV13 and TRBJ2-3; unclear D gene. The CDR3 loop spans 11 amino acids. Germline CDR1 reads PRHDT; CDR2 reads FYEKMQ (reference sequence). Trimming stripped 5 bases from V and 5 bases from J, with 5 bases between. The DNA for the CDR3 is TGTGCCAGCAGCCGACTAGATACGCAGTATTTT. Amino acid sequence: CASSRLDTQYF.

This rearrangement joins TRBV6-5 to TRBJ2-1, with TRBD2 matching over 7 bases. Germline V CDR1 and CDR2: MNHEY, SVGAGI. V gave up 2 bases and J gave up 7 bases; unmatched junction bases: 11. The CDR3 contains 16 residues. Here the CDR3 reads CASSYTPSGAKNEQFF. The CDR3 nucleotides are TGTGCCAGCAGTTACACCCCGAGCGGGGCTAAGAATGAGCAGTTCTTC.

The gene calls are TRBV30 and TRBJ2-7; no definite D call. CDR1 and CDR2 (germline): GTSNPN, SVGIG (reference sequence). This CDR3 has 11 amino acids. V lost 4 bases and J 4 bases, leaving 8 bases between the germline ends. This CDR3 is CAWTREYEQYF. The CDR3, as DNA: TGTGCCTGGACTAGGGAATACGAGCAGTACTTC.

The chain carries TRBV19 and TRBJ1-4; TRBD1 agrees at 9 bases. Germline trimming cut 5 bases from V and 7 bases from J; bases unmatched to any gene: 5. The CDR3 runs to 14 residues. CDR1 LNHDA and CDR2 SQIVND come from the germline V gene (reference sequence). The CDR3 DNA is TGTGCCAGTAGTGCTACAGGGGGCGGTGAAAAACTGTTTTTT. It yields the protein CASSATGGGEKLFF.

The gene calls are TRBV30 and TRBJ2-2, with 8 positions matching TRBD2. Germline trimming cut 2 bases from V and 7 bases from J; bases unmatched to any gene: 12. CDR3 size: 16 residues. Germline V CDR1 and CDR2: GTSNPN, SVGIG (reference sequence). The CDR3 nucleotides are TGTGCCTGGAGTTCCTCAACGGGGGGGCCGATCGGGGAGCTGTTTTTT. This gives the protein CAWSSSTGGPIGELFF.

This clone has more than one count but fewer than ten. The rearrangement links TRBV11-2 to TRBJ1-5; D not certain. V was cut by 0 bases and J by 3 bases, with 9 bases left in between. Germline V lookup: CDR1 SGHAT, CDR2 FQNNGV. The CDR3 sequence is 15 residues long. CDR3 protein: CASSLDRQVNQPQHF. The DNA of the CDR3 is TGTGCCAGCAGCTTAGATCGGCAAGTCAATCAGCCCCAGCATTTT.

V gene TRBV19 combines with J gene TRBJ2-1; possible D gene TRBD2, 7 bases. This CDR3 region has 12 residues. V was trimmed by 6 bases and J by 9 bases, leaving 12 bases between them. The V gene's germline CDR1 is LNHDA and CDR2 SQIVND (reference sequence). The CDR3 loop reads CASSPGGGEQFF. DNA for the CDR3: TGTGCCAGTAGCCCGGGGGGCGGTGAGCAGTTCTTC. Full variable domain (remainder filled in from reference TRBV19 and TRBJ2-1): DGGITQSPKYLFRKEGQNVTLSCEQNLNHDAMYWYRQDPGQGLRLIYYSQIVNDFQKGDIAEGYSVSREKKESFPLTVTSAQKNPTAFYLCASSPGGGEQFFGPGTRLTVL.

CDR3 protein: CASSLANRNNEQFF. DNA for the CDR3: TGCGCCAGCAGCTTGGCCAACAGAAACAATGAGCAGTTCTTC. V is TRBV5-1 and J is TRBJ2-1; the D is unclear. Germline V lookup: CDR1 SGHRS, CDR2 YFSETQ. V lost 0 bases and J 5 bases, leaving 9 bases between the germline ends. This CDR3 is built from 14 residues.

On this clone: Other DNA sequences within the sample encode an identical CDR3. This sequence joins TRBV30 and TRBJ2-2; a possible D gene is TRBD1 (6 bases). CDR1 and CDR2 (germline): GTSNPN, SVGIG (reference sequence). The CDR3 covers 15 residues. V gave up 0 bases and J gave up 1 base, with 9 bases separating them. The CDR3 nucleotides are TGTGCCTGGAGTGTAAGGGGGTTGAACACCGGGGAGCTGTTTTTT. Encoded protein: CAWSVRGLNTGELFF.

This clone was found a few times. The CDR3 sequence is CASSLEWSEDNEQFF. The CDR3 bases are TGTGCCAGCAGCTTAGAATGGTCAGAGGACAATGAGCAGTTCTTC. The rearrangement links TRBV11-2 to TRBJ2-1, with unresolved D. CDR1 and CDR2 from the germline V gene are SGHAT and FQNNGV. The CDR3 is 15 amino acids. The V and J ends lost 0 bases and 5 bases respectively, with 11 bases between them.

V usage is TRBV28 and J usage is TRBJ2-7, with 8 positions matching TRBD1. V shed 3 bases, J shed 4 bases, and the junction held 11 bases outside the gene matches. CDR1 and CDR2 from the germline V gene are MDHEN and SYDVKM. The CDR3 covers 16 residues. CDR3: CASSLSPGQAFYEQYF. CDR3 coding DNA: TGTGCCAGCAGTTTGTCGCCGGGACAGGCGTTTTACGAGCAGTACTTC. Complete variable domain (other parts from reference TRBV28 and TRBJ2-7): DVKVTQSSRYLVKRTGEKVFLECVQDMDHENMFWYRQDPGLGLRLIYFSYDVKMKEKGDIPEGYSVSREKKERFSLILESASTNQTSMYLCASSLSPGQAFYEQYFGPGTRLTVT.

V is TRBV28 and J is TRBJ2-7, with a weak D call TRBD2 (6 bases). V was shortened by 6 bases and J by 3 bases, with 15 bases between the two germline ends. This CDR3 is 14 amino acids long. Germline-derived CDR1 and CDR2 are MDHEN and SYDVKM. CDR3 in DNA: TGTGCCAGCAGGGCCGGACTGGAGGGCTACGAGCAGTACTTC. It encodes CASRAGLEGYEQYF. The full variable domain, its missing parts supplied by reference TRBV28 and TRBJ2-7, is DVKVTQSSRYLVKRTGEKVFLECVQDMDHENMFWYRQDPGLGLRLIYFSYDVKMKEKGDIPEGYSVSREKKERFSLILESASTNQTSMYLCASRAGLEGYEQYFGPGTRLTVT.

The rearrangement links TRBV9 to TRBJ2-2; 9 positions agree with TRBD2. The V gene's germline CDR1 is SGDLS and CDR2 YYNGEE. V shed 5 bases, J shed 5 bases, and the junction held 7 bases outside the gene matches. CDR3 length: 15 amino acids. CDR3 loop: CASSLSSGVTGELFF. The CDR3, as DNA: TGTGCCAGCAGTCTGTCTAGCGGGGTTACCGGGGAGCTGTTTTTT.

In DNA, the CDR3 is TGTGCCTGGAGCGGGGGGGACTCTGGAAACACCATATATTTT. Its protein is CAWSGGDSGNTIYF. The chain joins TRBV30 to TRBJ1-3, with D possibly TRBD1 on 5 matching bases. Trimming cost V 3 bases and J 0 bases, with 9 bases left between them. This CDR3 comprises 14 residues. Germline V gives CDR1 GTSNPN, CDR2 SVGIG (reference sequence).

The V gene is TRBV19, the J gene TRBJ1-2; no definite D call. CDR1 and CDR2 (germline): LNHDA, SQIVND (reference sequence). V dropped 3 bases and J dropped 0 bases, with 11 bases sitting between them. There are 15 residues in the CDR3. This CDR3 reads CASSIVSETNYGYTF. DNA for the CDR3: TGTGCCAGTAGTATTGTGTCGGAAACTAACTATGGCTACACCTTC.

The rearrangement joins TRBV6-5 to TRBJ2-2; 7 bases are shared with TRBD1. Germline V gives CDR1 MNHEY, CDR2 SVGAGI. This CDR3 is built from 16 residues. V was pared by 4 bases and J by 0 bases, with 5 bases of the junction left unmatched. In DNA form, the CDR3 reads TGTGCCAGCAGTTCGCCGACAGGGACGAACACCGGGGAGCTGTTTTTT. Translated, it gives CASSSPTGTNTGELFF.

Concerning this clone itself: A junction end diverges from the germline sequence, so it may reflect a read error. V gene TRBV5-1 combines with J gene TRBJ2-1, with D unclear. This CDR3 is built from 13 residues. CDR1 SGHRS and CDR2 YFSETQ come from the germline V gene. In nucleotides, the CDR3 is TGCGCCAGCAGCTTAGACGGGTTGGCAGGTACCCTCTTC. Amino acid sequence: CASSLDGLAGTLF.

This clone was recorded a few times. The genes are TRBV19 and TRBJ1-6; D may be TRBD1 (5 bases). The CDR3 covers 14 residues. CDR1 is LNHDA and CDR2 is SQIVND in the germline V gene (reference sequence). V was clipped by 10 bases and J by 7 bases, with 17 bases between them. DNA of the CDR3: TGTGCCACCTGCCCAGGGCTTGGAAATTCACCCCTCCACTTT. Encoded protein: CATCPGLGNSPLHF.

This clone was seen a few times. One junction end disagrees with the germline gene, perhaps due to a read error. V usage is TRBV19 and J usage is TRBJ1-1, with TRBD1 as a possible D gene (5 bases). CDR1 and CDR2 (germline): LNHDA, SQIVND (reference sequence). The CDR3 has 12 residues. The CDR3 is CASSSGNPEAFF. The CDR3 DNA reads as TGTGCCAGTAGTTCAGGGAACCCTGAAGCTTTCTTT.

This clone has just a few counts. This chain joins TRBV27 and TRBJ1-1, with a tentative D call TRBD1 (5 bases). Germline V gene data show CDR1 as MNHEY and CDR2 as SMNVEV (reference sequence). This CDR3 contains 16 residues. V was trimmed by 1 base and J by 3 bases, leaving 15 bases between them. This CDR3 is CASSLFGGREDTEAFF. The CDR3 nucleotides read TGTGCCAGCAGTTTATTTGGGGGAAGGGAGGACACTGAAGCTTTCTTT.

The CDR3 DNA reads as TGCGCCAGCAGCCAAGACACAGATACGCAGTATTTT. Translated, it gives CASSQDTDTQYF. The J gene is TRBJ2-3, the V gene TRBV4-3; D remains unclear. The germline V and J ends were trimmed by 0 bases and 2 bases, with 0 bases remaining between them. Germline-derived CDR1 and CDR2 are LGHNA and YSLEER. The CDR3 is 12 amino acids.

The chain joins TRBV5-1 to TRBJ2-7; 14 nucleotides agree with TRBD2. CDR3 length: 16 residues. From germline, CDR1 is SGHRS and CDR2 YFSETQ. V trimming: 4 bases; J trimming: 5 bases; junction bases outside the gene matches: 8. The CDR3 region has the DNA TGCGCCAGCAGCCCGGGGACTAGCGGGAGTTATGACGAGCAGTACTTC. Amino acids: CASSPGTSGSYDEQYF. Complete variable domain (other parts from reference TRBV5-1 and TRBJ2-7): KAGVTQTPRYLIKTRGQQVTLSCSPISGHRSVSWYQQTPGQGLQFLFEYFSETQRNKGNFPGRFSGRQFSNSRSEMNVSTLELGDSALYLCASSPGTSGSYDEQYFGPGTRLTVT.

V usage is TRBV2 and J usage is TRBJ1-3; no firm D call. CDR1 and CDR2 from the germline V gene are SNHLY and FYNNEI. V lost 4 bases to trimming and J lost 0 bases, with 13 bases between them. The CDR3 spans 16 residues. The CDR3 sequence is CASSVTPDISGNTIYF. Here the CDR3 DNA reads TGTGCCAGCAGTGTAACCCCCGACATCTCTGGAAACACCATATATTTT.

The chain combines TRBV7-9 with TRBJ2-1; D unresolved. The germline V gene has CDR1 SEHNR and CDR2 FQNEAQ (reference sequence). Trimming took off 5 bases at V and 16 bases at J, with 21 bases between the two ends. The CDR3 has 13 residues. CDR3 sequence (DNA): TGTGCCAGCAGCGAAACAGAAAGGCGGCATTATTTCTTC. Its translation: CASSETERRHYFF.

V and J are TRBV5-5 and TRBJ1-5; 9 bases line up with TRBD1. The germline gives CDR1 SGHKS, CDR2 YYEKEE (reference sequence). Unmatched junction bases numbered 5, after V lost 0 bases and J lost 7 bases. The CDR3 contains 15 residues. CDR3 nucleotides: TGTGCCAGCAGCTTGGATACAGGGGGCGGCCAGCCCCAGCATTTT. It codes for CASSLDTGGGQPQHF.